This T cell receptor (beta chain) was obtained from a study of blood T cell repertoires in COVID-19. Study-level background: Samples taken during acute and convalescent COVID-19 were collected in the United States, Italy and Spain.

Germline values: CDR1 SQVTM, CDR2 ANQGSEA. This CDR3 spans 17 amino acids. V lost 4 bases to trimming and J lost 2 bases; unmatched junction nucleotides: 15. In the original workflow: Reference gene primer amplification gave nucleated cell count estimates. Only in-frame clones appear in the TCRdb table, and some are missing; sequencing was by immunoSEQ multiplex PCR. V and J calls and clone size follow that table, whereas D and trimming were derived from the DNA. The sample carries 70,000 to 90,000 clones, roughly 86% recorded once. The rearrangement links TRBV29-1 to TRBJ2-7, with TRBD1 identical over 9 bases. This clonotype was obtained from a man in his fifties with active COVID-19. The sequenced sample was peripheral blood. The CDR3 here is CSVVFVTGGFRPYEQYF. Here the CDR3 DNA reads TGCAGCGTTGTGTTCGTGACAGGGGGTTTTCGTCCCTACGAGCAGTACTTC.